This T cell receptor beta chain came from a study of blood T cell repertoires in COVID-19 (dated by TCRdb to the early 2020s). Regarding the study in general: Samples covering the acute and convalescent phases of COVID-19 were provided by collaborators in the United States, Italy and Spain. Where HLA class I and class II types were available, the types were taken from metadata supplied by the sample provider, not from assay-based typing. A de-identified subject ID, COVID-19 status, age in years and sex were almost always included in the sample metadata. Deeply sampled blood TCRbeta repertoires from subjects exposed to, actively infected with, or recovered from COVID-19 were included in the dataset. The repertoires were made available in a free public database intended to serve as a resource for research on the immune response to SARS-CoV-2. The material from the prospective study consisted of cDNA or gDNA derived from T cells, B-cell-depleted T cells, or PBMCs. The samples were drawn from the first 160 participants of the ongoing ImmuneRACE study and from under 1,500 subjects provided by 6 global collaborators.

What the research found in general, with its limitations: Clinical and demographic metadata were provided uncurated, with the amount varying by source and participant.

TCRbeta CDR3 regions were amplified from genomic DNA by means of the immunoSEQ Assay, a bias-controlled multiplex PCR. In the original analysis: The number of nucleated cells in each sample was estimated from the amplification of reference gene primers within the assay. To quantify the absolute abundance of each unique TCRbeta CDR3 rearrangement, sequence reads were collapsed and filtered. For each sample, productive Simpson clonality was calculated as the square root of Simpson's diversity index over productive rearrangements. Not all clones reach the TCRdb copy of this immuneACCESS table, which keeps in-frame sequences only. Checked studies attribute under half of the gap to unresolved V genes and leave the rest unexplained. D and trimming were read from the DNA, whereas the V and J calls and clone size are those reported in that table. The sample table lists under 200,000 clones, 80% to 90% of them with a count of one. In total, the top ten clones hold roughly 15% of the sample.

At one collaborating source in Seattle, patients were enrolled during active infection and were followed longitudinally through the course of disease. Whole blood was collected in K2EDTA tubes by collaborating institutions according to the institutions' own protocols. For TCRbeta analysis, collaborators shipped samples as frozen whole blood, isolated PBMCs, or DNA extracted from either of those sample types. Concerning this clone itself: There is no known antigen for this receptor. No much larger clonotype is one base removed from it; base qualities were not supplied.

The CDR3 runs 15 amino acids, cysteine and phenylalanine included. This entry keeps only the CDR3 DNA: 45 bases, framed from base 1. V trim: 2 bases; J trim: 9 bases; unmatched bases: 8. CDR1 is given as SGHKS and CDR2 as YYEKEE, both from the germline V gene (reference sequence). Recombination connected TRBV5-5 to TRBJ2-1; 10 bases in between match TRBD1. The TCR was taken from a woman aged 70-85 years with COVID-19, enrolled during active disease. The sequencing input was peripheral blood. The CDR3 reads CASSFFGQGEGEQFF. The nucleotide sequence is TGTGCCAGCAGCTTCTTCGGACAGGGGGAAGGTGAGCAGTTCTTC.